This TCR beta chain was identified in a study of cytomegalovirus exposure and HLA in healthy donors. Findings and caveats of the study: With later analysis, a missense DCLRE1C variant became linked to TCR beta V- and J-gene trimming.

The germline CDR1 and CDR2 sequences are MNHEY and SVGAGI. Trimming stripped 6 bases from V and 0 bases from J, with 6 bases between. The CDR3 runs 13 residues. Use of 60 Vbeta and 13 Jbeta primers characterized the PCR. Produced via immunoSEQ multiplex PCR; TCRdb's table is partial and in-frame only. The table lists more than 95,000 clones, roughly 69% of them singletons. Concerning this clone itself: What it binds is not known.

This TCR came from a woman aged 40 to 50 in good health and CMV-seropositive. What was sequenced was PBMCs. This chain joins TRBV6-5 and TRBJ2-1; D ambiguous. The DNA for the CDR3 is TGTGCCAGCAGAATAGACTCCTACAATGAGCAGTTCTTC. Translation gives CASRIDSYNEQFF.